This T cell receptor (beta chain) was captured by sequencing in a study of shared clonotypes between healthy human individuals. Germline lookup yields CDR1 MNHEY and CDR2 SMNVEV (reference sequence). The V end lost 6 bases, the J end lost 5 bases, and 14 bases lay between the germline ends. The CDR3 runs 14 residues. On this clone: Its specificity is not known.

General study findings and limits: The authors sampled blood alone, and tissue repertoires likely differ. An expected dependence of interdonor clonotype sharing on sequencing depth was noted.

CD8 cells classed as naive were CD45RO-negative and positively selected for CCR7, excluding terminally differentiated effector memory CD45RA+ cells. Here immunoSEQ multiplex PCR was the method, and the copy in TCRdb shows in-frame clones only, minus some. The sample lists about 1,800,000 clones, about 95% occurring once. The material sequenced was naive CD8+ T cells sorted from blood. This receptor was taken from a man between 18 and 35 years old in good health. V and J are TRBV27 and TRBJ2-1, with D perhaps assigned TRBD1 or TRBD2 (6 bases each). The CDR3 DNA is TGTGCCAGCAGCTTCACGGGGGCCAACAATGAGCAGTTCTTC. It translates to CASSFTGANNEQFF.